This T cell receptor (beta chain) appears in the sequencing data of a study of Ad26.COV2.S vaccination and SARS-CoV-2 variants. This clone was detected only once. Measured with immunoSEQ multiplex PCR; TCRdb has only the in-frame clones, and not every one. The sample yields under 300,000 clones, around 88% seen once. Treatment of the sample: about 20 received Ad26.COV2.S at low or high dose, single or two shots; about 5 received placebo; per-sample allocation not given. Collection of samples fell on day 63 after the first vaccine or placebo injection. Germline V CDR1 and CDR2: KGHDR, SFDVKD. The CDR3 is 12 amino acids. V lost 7 bases and J 4 bases, leaving 8 bases between the germline ends.

Specimen: peripheral blood, collected in a trial of Ad26.COV2.S vaccine versus placebo. This chain joins TRBV24-1 and TRBJ2-3, with no clear D. This TCR came from a person aged 18-60 years who received the Ad26.COV2.S COVID-19 vaccine or a placebo. The CDR3 reads CATRPSPDTQYF. CDR3 in DNA: TGTGCCACCAGACCGAGCCCAGATACGCAGTATTTT.